The table lists the clone carrying this T cell receptor beta chain with many counts. Its cognate antigen is unknown. An end of the junction does not agree with germline; a read error may underlie this. A single record per CDR3 protein comes from TCRdb applying MiXCR to the 5' RACE reads. The repertoire holds some 13,000 distinct CDR3 sequences, with approximately 12% as singletons. The CDR3 extends over 15 amino acids. Germline V gives CDR1 SGHTA, CDR2 FQGTGA. The sample originates from a study of T-cell memory formation after mild COVID-19. About the research overall: TCR clusters largely stayed donor specific.

Regarding the study as a whole: Whereas later expanders leaned CD4+, clones contracting day 15 to 85 showed a balanced CD4/CD8 makeup. The study detected some responding clones in pre-infection memory, suggesting cross-reactive memory joined. Researchers could not confirm that second-wave clones peaking on day 37 targeted SARS-CoV-2.

Specimen: PBMCs or a T cell subset sorted from them (not recorded which). The V call is TRBV7-3, the J call TRBJ2-1; no firm D call. This clonotype originated in an adult woman who had mild COVID-19 (a few samples of this study predate the infection). Cell type and time point are not known. The CDR3 DNA reads TGTGCCACCAGCTTTTCCCGGATTTCAAGGAATGAGCAGTTCTTC. This encodes CATSFSRISRNEQFF.